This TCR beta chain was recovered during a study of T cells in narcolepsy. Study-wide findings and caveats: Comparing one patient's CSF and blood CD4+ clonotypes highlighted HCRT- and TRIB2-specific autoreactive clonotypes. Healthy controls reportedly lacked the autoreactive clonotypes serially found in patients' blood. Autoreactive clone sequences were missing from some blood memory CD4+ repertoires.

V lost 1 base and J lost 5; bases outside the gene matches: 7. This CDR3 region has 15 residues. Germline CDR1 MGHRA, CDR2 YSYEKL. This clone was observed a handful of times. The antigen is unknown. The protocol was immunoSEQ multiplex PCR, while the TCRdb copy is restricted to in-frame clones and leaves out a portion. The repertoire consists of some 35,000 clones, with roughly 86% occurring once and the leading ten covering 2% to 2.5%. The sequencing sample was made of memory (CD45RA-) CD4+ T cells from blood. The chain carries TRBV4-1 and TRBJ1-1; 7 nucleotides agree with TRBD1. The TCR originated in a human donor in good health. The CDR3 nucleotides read TGCGCCAGCAGCCAAGCCTACAGGGGTAGGACTGAAGCTTTCTTT. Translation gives CASSQAYRGRTEAFF.